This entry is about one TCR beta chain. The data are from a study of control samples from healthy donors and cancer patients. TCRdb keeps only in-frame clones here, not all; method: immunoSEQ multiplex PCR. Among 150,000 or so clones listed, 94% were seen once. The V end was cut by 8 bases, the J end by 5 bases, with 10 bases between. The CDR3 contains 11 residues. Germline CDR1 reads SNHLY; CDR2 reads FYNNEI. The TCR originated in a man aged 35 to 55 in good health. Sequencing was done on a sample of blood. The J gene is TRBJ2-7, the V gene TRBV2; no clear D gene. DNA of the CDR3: TGTGCCAGCTCCCTGGGGAACGAGCAGTACTTC. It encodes CASSLGNEQYF. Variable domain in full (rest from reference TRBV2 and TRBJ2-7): EPEVTQTPSHQVTQMGQEVILRCVPISNHLYFYWYRQILGQKVEFLVSFYNNEISEKSEIFDDQFSVERPDGSNFTLKIRSTKLEDSAMYFCASSLGNEQYFGPGTRLTVT.